This TCR beta chain came from a study of cytomegalovirus exposure and HLA in healthy donors. With 60 Vbeta and 13 Jbeta primers, the PCR was carried out. The repertoire was sequenced with immunoSEQ multiplex PCR; TCRdb's copy has only in-frame clones and lacks some. This sample has some 160,000 clones; about 79% occur once, and the top ten carry roughly 6.5%. J gave up 0 bases and V 0 bases, and 0 bases lay outside the gene matches. Germline V lookup: CDR1 MNHEY, CDR2 SVGAGI. CDR3 length equals 16 residues. Sequenced input: PBMCs. The chain links TRBV6-5 to TRBJ2-2; 8 positions agree with TRBD1. This receptor was identified in a middle-aged man in good health and CMV-seropositive. CDR3 nucleotides: TGTGCCAGCAGTTACTCGGACAGGGCGAACACCGGGGAGCTGTTTTTT. It is translated as CASSYSDRANTGELFF.